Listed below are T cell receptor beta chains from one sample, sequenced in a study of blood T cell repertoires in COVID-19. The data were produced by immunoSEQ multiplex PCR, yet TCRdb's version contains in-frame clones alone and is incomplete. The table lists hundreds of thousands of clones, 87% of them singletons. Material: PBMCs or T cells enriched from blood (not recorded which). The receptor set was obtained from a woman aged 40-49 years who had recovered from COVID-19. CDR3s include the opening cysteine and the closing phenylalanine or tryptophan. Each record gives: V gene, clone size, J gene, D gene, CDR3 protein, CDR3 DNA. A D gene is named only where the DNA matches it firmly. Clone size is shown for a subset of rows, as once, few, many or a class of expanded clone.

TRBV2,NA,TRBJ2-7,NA,CASSETRDMSYEQYF,TGTGCCAGCAGTGAAACCCGGGACATGTCCTACGAGCAGTACTTC
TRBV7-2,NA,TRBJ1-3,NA,CASSKHPGGNTIYF,TGTGCCAGCAGCAAACACCCTGGTGGAAACACCATATATTTT
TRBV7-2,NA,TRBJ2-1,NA,CASSLPPRDNEQFF,TGTGCCAGCAGCTTACCCCCCCGGGACAATGAGCAGTTCTTC
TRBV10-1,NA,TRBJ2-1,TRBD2,CASSRTSGQYNEQFF,TGCGCCAGCAGTCGGACTAGCGGGCAGTACAATGAGCAGTTCTTC
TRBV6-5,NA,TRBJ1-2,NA,CASSYFGQNYGYTF,TGTGCCAGCAGTTACTTCGGACAGAACTATGGCTACACCTTC
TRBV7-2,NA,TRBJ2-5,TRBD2,CASSSRNLGTSGLQTQYF,TGTGCCAGCAGCTCGCGAAATCTCGGGACTAGCGGTTTGCAGACCCAGTACTTC
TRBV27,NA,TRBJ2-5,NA,CASRTFGSGQETQYF,TGTGCCAGCAGAACATTTGGGTCGGGGCAAGAGACCCAGTACTTC
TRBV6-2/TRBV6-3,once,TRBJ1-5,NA,CASSLQGYSNQPQHF,TGTGCCAGCAGTCTACAGGGCTATAGCAATCAGCCCCAGCATTTT
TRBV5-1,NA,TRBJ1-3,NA,CASSSGQPGNTIYF,TGCGCCAGCAGCTCCGGACAGCCTGGAAACACCATATATTTT
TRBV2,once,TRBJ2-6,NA,CASLERASGANVLTF,TGTGCCAGCCTGGAGCGCGCCTCTGGGGCCAACGTCCTGACTTTC
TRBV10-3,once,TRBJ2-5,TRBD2,CATRSGADLGETQYF,TGTGCCACCAGAAGCGGGGCGGATTTGGGAGAGACCCAGTACTTC
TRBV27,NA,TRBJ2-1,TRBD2,CASSPGTSGSEQFF,TGTGCCAGCAGTCCGGGGACTAGCGGGAGCGAGCAGTTCTTC
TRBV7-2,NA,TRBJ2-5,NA,CASSPVSGSQETQYF,TGTGCCAGCAGCCCCGTATCTGGCTCTCAAGAGACCCAGTACTTC
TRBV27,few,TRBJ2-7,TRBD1,CASGTAYEQYF,TGTGCCAGCGGGACAGCTTACGAGCAGTACTTC
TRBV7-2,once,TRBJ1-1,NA,CASSPRDKVQRTEAFF,TGTGCCAGCAGCCCCCGGGACAAGGTCCAGAGGACTGAAGCTTTCTTT
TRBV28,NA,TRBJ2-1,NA,CASSGRSYNEQFF,TGTGCCAGCAGCGGGAGATCATACAATGAGCAGTTCTTC
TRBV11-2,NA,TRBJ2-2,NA,CASSLDLGRGGELFF,TGTGCCAGCAGCTTAGATCTGGGGCGGGGCGGGGAGCTGTTTTTT
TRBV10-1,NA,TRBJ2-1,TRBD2,CASGRGNEQFF,TGCGCCAGCGGGAGGGGCAATGAGCAGTTCTTC
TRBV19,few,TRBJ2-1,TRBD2,CASSRTGTSGSADEQFF,TGTGCCAGTAGTCGAACCGGGACTAGCGGGAGCGCAGATGAGCAGTTCTTC
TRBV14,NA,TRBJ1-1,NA,CASSQDYDRWAGDTEAFF,TGTGCCAGCAGCCAAGATTATGATCGGTGGGCGGGAGACACTGAAGCTTTCTTT
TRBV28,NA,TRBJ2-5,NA,CASSSRGQDGETQYF,TGTGCCAGCAGTTCCCGCGGGCAGGACGGGGAGACCCAGTACTTC
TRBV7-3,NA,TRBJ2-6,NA,CASSPTRASGANVLTF,TGTGCCAGCAGCCCGACTCGAGCGTCTGGGGCCAACGTCCTGACTTTC
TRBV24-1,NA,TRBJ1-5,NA,CATSDVSGFTNQPQHF,TGTGCCACCAGTGATGTTTCAGGGTTTACCAATCAGCCCCAGCATTTT
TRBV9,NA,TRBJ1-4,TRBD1,CASSPQDRGPEKLFF,TGTGCCAGCAGCCCCCAGGACAGGGGGCCAGAAAAACTGTTTTTT
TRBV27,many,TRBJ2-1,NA,CASSSQIHGTPSSYNEQFF,TGTGCCAGCAGTTCCCAAATCCACGGGACACCGAGCTCCTACAATGAGCAGTTCTTC
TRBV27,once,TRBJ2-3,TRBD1,CASNHDRASTDTQYF,TGTGCCAGCAACCACGACAGGGCTAGCACAGATACGCAGTATTTT
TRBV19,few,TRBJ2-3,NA,CASLRQIGDTQYF,TGTGCCAGTCTGCGGCAGATCGGAGATACGCAGTATTTT
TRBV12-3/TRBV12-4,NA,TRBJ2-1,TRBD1,CASSKGQGVFF,TGTGCCAGCAGTAAGGGACAGGGGGTGTTCTTC
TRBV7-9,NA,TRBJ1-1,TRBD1,CASSLAGDREAFF,TGTGCCAGCAGCTTAGCAGGGGACAGAGAAGCTTTCTTT
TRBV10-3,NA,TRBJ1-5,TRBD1,CAPPRDRGTSNQPQHF,TGTGCCCCCCCCCGGGACAGGGGGACCAGCAATCAGCCCCAGCATTTT
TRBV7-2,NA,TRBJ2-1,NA,CASSLDLGLTGYEQFF,TGTGCCAGCAGCTTAGATTTGGGCCTCACGGGGTATGAGCAGTTCTTC